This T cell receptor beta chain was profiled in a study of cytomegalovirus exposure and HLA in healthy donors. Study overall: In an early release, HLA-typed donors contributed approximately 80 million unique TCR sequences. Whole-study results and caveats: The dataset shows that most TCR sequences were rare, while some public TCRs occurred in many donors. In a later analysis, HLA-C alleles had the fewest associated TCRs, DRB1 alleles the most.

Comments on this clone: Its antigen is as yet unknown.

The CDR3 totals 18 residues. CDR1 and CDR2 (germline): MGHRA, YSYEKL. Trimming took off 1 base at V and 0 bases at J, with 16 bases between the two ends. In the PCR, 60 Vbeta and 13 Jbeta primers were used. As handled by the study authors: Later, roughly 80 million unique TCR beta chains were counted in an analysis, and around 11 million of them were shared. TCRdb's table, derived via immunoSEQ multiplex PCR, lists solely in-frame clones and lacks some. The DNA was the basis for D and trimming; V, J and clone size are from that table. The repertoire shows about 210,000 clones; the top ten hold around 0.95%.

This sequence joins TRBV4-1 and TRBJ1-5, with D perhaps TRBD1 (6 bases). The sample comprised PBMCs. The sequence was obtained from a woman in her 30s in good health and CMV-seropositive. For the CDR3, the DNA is TGCGCCAGCAGCCAAGGGGGCAGGGGAGAGATTAGCAATCAGCCCCAGCATTTT. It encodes CASSQGGRGEISNQPQHF.